These 20 T cell receptor beta chains came from one sample sequenced in a study of T cell changes during pregnancy in multiple sclerosis. The assay was immunoSEQ multiplex PCR, and TCRdb's table has in-frame clones only and misses some. Of about 70,000 clones listed, 85% to 95% were seen once; the top ten hold 2% to 2.5%. Sequenced here: peripheral blood, sampled before pregnancy. The origin of the receptors is a female donor with multiple sclerosis, enrolled in a pregnancy study.

The gene calls are TRBV4-3 and TRBJ2-1, with no clear D. The CDR3 spans 18 residues. V dropped 0 bases and J dropped 5 bases, with 20 bases sitting between them. Germline V gene sequence: CDR1 LGHNA, CDR2 YSLEER. The CDR3 DNA follows: TGCGCCAGCAGCCAAGACATTAGTGTGTCTCCCATTAACAATGAGCAGTTCTTC. It translates to CASSQDISVSPINNEQFF.

V gene TRBV4-2 combines with J gene TRBJ2-5; 7 bases agree with TRBD2. From germline, CDR1 is LGHNA and CDR2 YNFKEQ. This CDR3 contains 15 residues. The V segment lost 0 bases and the J segment 5 bases; nucleotides outside the gene matches: 6. The CDR3, as DNA: TGTGCCAGCAGCCAAGAGAACTGGCGGGGGGAGACCCAGTACTTC. It yields the protein CASSQENWRGETQYF.

The chain recombines TRBV7-2 with TRBJ2-1; possibly TRBD2 for D (6 bases). The CDR3 consists of 16 residues. Germline assignment: CDR1 SGHTA and CDR2 FQGNSA. V lost 6 bases, J lost 3 bases, and 18 bases lay in between. The CDR3 loop is CASRRDSASNYNEQFF. The CDR3 DNA reads as TGTGCCAGCAGGCGGGATTCCGCCTCAAACTACAATGAGCAGTTCTTC.

This chain uses TRBV5-4 with TRBJ1-1, with D tentatively TRBD1 (5 bases). Germline V gene data show CDR1 as SGHNT and CDR2 as YYREEE (reference sequence). This CDR3 region has 15 residues. V was pared by 2 bases and J by 5 bases, with 16 bases between. CDR3 sequence reads: CASSLPGRQMTEAFF. In nucleotides, the CDR3 is TGTGCCAGCAGCTTACCGGGCCGACAGATGACTGAAGCTTTCTTT.

The chain has TRBV7-9 and TRBJ1-4, with 7 bases fitting TRBD1. CDR3 size: 15 residues. V trimming: 4 bases; J trimming: 6 bases; junction bases outside the gene matches: 8. Germline CDR1 is SEHNR and CDR2 is FQNEAQ (reference sequence). In nucleotides, the CDR3 is TGTGCCAGCAGCTCTAGGGACAGCCGAGATGAAAAACTGTTTTTT. It translates to CASSSRDSRDEKLFF.

This clone has just one count. The V gene is TRBV19, the J gene TRBJ2-7; the match to TRBD2 covers 12 bases. CDR1 LNHDA and CDR2 SQIVND come from the germline V gene (reference sequence). With 7 bases clipped from V and 3 bases from J, the junction kept 1 base outside the gene matches. The CDR3 totals 13 residues. CDR3 residues: CASTTSGSYEQYF. DNA of the CDR3: TGTGCCAGTACGACTAGCGGGAGCTACGAGCAGTACTTC.

This clone has only one observation. The chain is built from TRBV5-1 and TRBJ2-2; 11 bases are shared with TRBD2. Germline CDR1 is SGHRS and CDR2 is YFSETQ. V gave up 4 bases and J gave up 4 bases; unmatched junction bases: 9. The CDR3 extends over 17 amino acids. The CDR3 DNA is TGCGCCAGCAGCGGAATACTAGCGGGAGCGGTCACCGGGGAGCTGTTTTTT. Protein sequence: CASSGILAGAVTGELFF. The full variable domain, with the rest looked up from reference TRBV5-1 and TRBJ2-2, is KAGVTQTPRYLIKTRGQQVTLSCSPISGHRSVSWYQQTPGQGLQFLFEYFSETQRNKGNFPGRFSGRQFSNSRSEMNVSTLELGDSALYLCASSGILAGAVTGELFFGEGSRLTVL.

V gene TRBV11-3 combines with J gene TRBJ2-3; D remains unclear. The V gene lost 1 base and the J gene lost 1 base, with 12 bases spanning the gap. CDR3 size: 16 residues. Germline CDR1 SGHNT, CDR2 YENEEA. CDR3 protein: CASSLGRSRGTDTQYF. The CDR3 DNA follows: TGTGCCAGCAGCTTAGGGCGGAGTCGGGGCACAGATACGCAGTATTTT.

The V call is TRBV2, the J call TRBJ2-1, with 7 bases lining up with TRBD2. The ends lost 7 bases at V and 3 bases at J; junction bases unmatched: 15. Germline CDR1 reads SNHLY; CDR2 reads FYNNEI. The CDR3 length is 17 residues. Here the CDR3 DNA reads TGTGCCAGCAAAACCCGGAGACTAGCAGGGAGCTACAATGAGCAGTTCTTC. This encodes CASKTRRLAGSYNEQFF. Filled out from reference TRBV2 and TRBJ2-1, the complete variable domain reads EPEVTQTPSHQVTQMGQEVILRCVPISNHLYFYWYRQILGQKVEFLVSFYNNEISEKSEIFDDQFSVERPDGSNFTLKIRSTKLEDSAMYFCASKTRRLAGSYNEQFFGPGTRLTVL.

This chain joins TRBV7-2 and TRBJ2-1; D is uncertain. There are 13 residues in the CDR3. Trimming cost V 1 base and J 2 bases, with 3 bases left between them. The germline gives CDR1 SGHTA, CDR2 FQGNSA. CDR3 residues: CASSLDTYNEQFF. CDR3 bases: TGTGCCAGCAGCTTAGACACCTACAATGAGCAGTTCTTC. Combining the CDR3 with reference TRBV7-2 and TRBJ2-1 gives the whole variable domain GAGVSQSPSNKVTEKGKDVELRCDPISGHTALYWYRQSLGQGLEFLIYFQGNSAPDKSGLPSDRFSAERTGGSVSTLTIQRTQQEDSAVYLCASSLDTYNEQFFGPGTRLTVL.

The chain couples TRBV12-5 to TRBJ1-4, with D maybe TRBD1 (5 bases). CDR3 length: 15 residues. V was cut by 2 bases and J by 3 bases, with 10 bases left in between. Germline assignment: CDR1 LGHNT and CDR2 FRNRAP. DNA of the CDR3: TGTGCTAGTGGTTTGCCGACAGCTGCTAATGAAAAACTGTTTTTT. Its protein product is CASGLPTAANEKLFF.

The chain couples TRBV6-5 to TRBJ1-1; 9 nucleotides line up with TRBD1. The V gene end was trimmed by 2 bases and the J gene end by 1 base; junction bases not matched to a gene: 5. The CDR3 has 16 residues. Germline V CDR1 and CDR2: MNHEY, SVGAGI. CDR3 bases: TGTGCCAGCAGTTACGGGACAGGGACGGGGAACACTGAAGCTTTCTTT. This codes for CASSYGTGTGNTEAFF.

The chain links TRBV7-2 to TRBJ1-2, with 9 bases lining up with TRBD1. V shed 6 bases and J 6 bases; nucleotides not matched to a gene: 11. The germline gives CDR1 SGHTA, CDR2 FQGNSA. The CDR3 runs to 15 residues. CDR3 DNA sequence: TGTGCCAGCAGTCTCACCCTCCGGGACAGGGATGGCTACACCTTC. Its translation: CASSLTLRDRDGYTF.

This chain joins TRBV7-9 and TRBJ2-3; possible D gene TRBD2, 7 bases. The CDR3 is made up of 16 amino acids. The V end lost 5 bases, the J end lost 4 bases, and 19 bases lay between the germline ends. The germline CDR1 and CDR2 sequences are SEHNR and FQNEAQ (reference sequence). The CDR3 here is CASSPQGGGVADTQYF. The DNA for the CDR3 is TGTGCCAGCAGCCCCCAAGGGGGGGGCGTGGCAGATACGCAGTATTTT.

The DNA for the CDR3 is TGCGCCAGCAGCCAACTTATGAACACTGAAGCTTTCTTT. Translating it yields CASSQLMNTEAFF. The chain joins TRBV4-3 to TRBJ1-1; D unclear. Germline assignment: CDR1 LGHNA and CDR2 YSLEER. There are 13 residues in the CDR3. Trimming left V 2 bases short and J 0 bases short, with 4 bases between.

The V and J genes are TRBV5-3 and TRBJ2-7; D possibly corresponds to TRBD2 (5 bases). TRBV5-3 is an ORF, with its function uncertain. Trimming took 1 base from V and 6 from J, leaving 17 bases between them. The length of the CDR3 is 15 residues. The CDR3 reads CARSLPGRGEIEQYF. Here the CDR3 DNA reads TGTGCCAGAAGCTTGCCAGGCCGGGGAGAAATCGAGCAGTACTTC.

This clone appeared a few times. V and J are TRBV19 and TRBJ1-1, with 7 bases fitting TRBD1. The germline gives CDR1 LNHDA, CDR2 SQIVND (reference sequence). There are 14 residues in the CDR3. V gave up 10 bases and J gave up 0 bases; unmatched junction bases: 8. In DNA form, the CDR3 reads TGTGCCACCACTCGGACAGGTTTGAACACTGAAGCTTTCTTT. It codes for CATTRTGLNTEAFF.

The V and J genes are TRBV19 and TRBJ1-1; no definite D call. The germline V gene encodes CDR1 LNHDA and CDR2 SQIVND (reference sequence). The CDR3 is 13 residues long. V was trimmed by 5 bases and J by 1 base, leaving 8 bases between them. CDR3 DNA: TGTGCCAGTAGTTTGGACTGGAACACTGAAGCTTTCTTT. It codes for CASSLDWNTEAFF. Full variable domain (missing parts from reference TRBV19 and TRBJ1-1): DGGITQSPKYLFRKEGQNVTLSCEQNLNHDAMYWYRQDPGQGLRLIYYSQIVNDFQKGDIAEGYSVSREKKESFPLTVTSAQKNPTAFYLCASSLDWNTEAFFGQGTRLTVV.

The chain employs TRBV19 and TRBJ1-2; D is possibly TRBD1 (5 bases). This CDR3 contains 14 residues. The V end lost 3 bases, the J end lost 8 bases, and 16 bases lay between the germline ends. Germline-derived CDR1 and CDR2 are LNHDA and SQIVND (reference sequence). CDR3 DNA: TGTGCCAGTAGTATCGGGGCGGGAATAAACGGCTACACCTTC. Translated: CASSIGAGINGYTF.

The rearrangement joins TRBV11-2 to TRBJ2-7; 9 nucleotides align to TRBD2. The CDR3 runs to 12 residues. Germline V gene data show CDR1 as SGHAT and CDR2 as FQNNGV. The V segment lost 5 bases and the J segment 6 bases; nucleotides outside the gene matches: 2. CDR3: CASSSSGSEQYF. Here the CDR3 DNA reads TGTGCCAGCAGCAGTAGCGGGAGCGAGCAGTACTTC.